These T cell receptor beta chains were read from a single sample in a study of vaccination effects on CD4 cells after COVID-19. The assay was immunoSEQ multiplex PCR, and TCRdb's table has in-frame clones only and misses some. The data show nearly 50,000 clones, around 70% seen once. For these TCRs, the target antigens are not known. Sequencing used CD4+ T cells from PBMCs cultured without peptide, obtained after COVID-19 vaccination. Source of these receptors: a human donor who had a prior SARS-CoV-2 infection. Each CDR3 is given with its conserved first and last residue. A D gene is named only where the DNA matches it firmly. Size is stated for part of the rows, as once, few or many counts, or as a class when the clone is expanded.

v_gene,abundance,j_gene,d_gene,CDR3aa,CDR3nt
TRBV18,-,TRBJ1-5,-,CASSLSIEGQPQHF,TGTGCCAGCTCACTATCGATCGAGGGCCAGCCCCAGCATTTT
TRBV20-1,few,TRBJ2-1,-,CSARDYNEQFF,TGCAGTGCTAGAGACTACAATGAGCAGTTCTTC
TRBV4-1,few,TRBJ2-7,TRBD1,CASSRDRGLGYEQYF,TGCGCCAGCAGCCGAGACAGGGGTCTTGGGTACGAGCAGTACTTC
TRBV9,-,TRBJ2-2,TRBD1,CASSVATGDTGELFF,TGTGCCAGCAGCGTTGCTACAGGGGACACCGGGGAGCTGTTTTTT
TRBV28,-,TRBJ1-4,-,CASSLPAGAEKLFF,TGTGCCAGCAGTTTACCCGCAGGGGCTGAAAAACTGTTTTTT
TRBV5-4,few,TRBJ2-1,TRBD2,CASSLALAGVGSNEQFF,TGTGCCAGCAGCTTGGCTCTAGCGGGGGTAGGGAGCAATGAGCAGTTCTTC
TRBV11-3,-,TRBJ2-1,TRBD2,CASSLTSGPYNEQFF,TGTGCCAGCAGCCTCACTAGCGGTCCCTACAATGAGCAGTTCTTC
TRBV12-3/TRBV12-4,-,TRBJ1-4,TRBD1,CATTGGPNEKLFF,TGTGCCACCACAGGGGGTCCGAATGAAAAACTGTTTTTT
TRBV5-6,-,TRBJ1-2,-,CASSLTNYGYTF,TGTGCCAGCAGCTTGACTAACTATGGCTACACCTTC
TRBV27,once,TRBJ2-3,-,CASSLFLLAGTDTQYF,TGTGCCAGCAGCCTTTTTTTGTTAGCGGGCACAGATACGCAGTATTTT
TRBV2,-,TRBJ2-2,-,CASTSIRGTVNTGELFF,TGTGCCAGCACCTCCATTCGAGGGACGGTGAACACCGGGGAGCTGTTTTTT
TRBV14,-,TRBJ1-1,-,CASSQEFARLGPEAFF,TGTGCCAGCAGCCAAGAATTTGCCAGGTTGGGCCCTGAAGCTTTCTTT
TRBV6-6,-,TRBJ2-7,TRBD1,CASFRDRGGEQYF,TGTGCCAGCTTCCGGGACAGGGGTGGTGAGCAGTACTTC
TRBV5-4,-,TRBJ1-2,-,CASSLTGADGYTF,TGTGCCAGCAGCCTGACGGGGGCGGATGGCTACACCTTC
TRBV6-6,-,TRBJ2-5,TRBD1,CASSYSPGTGWETQYF,TGTGCCAGCAGTTACTCCCCGGGGACAGGCTGGGAGACCCAGTACTTC
TRBV4-1,-,TRBJ2-2,TRBD2,CASSQEGAQREYTGELFF,TGCGCCAGCAGCCAAGAGGGGGCCCAGCGGGAGTACACCGGGGAGCTGTTTTTT
TRBV4-3,few,TRBJ2-7,TRBD2,CASSQGWSGGPSSYEQYF,TGCGCCAGCAGCCAAGGGTGGTCGGGAGGCCCAAGCTCCTACGAGCAGTACTTC
TRBV2,-,TRBJ2-2,TRBD2,CASRHPSGRNTGELFF,TGTGCCAGCAGGCATCCTAGCGGGAGGAACACCGGGGAGCTGTTTTTT
TRBV18,-,TRBJ1-6,TRBD1,CASSPGTGGSSPLHF,TGTGCCAGCTCACCAGGGACAGGGGGCTCTTCACCCCTCCACTTT
TRBV4-2,-,TRBJ1-2,-,CASSRGTGLAGYGYTF,TGTGCCAGCAGCCGCGGAACGGGTCTCGCTGGCTATGGCTACACCTTC
TRBV2,-,TRBJ2-3,-,CASSVHRETGDSTDTQYF,TGTGCCAGCAGTGTCCACAGGGAAACGGGAGATAGCACAGATACGCAGTATTTT
TRBV9,few,TRBJ1-3,-,CASSAGEDTIYF,TGTGCCAGCAGCGCTGGGGAGGACACCATATATTTT
TRBV15,-,TRBJ2-6,-,CATSRSSGANVLTF,TGTGCCACCAGCAGGAGCTCTGGGGCCAACGTCCTGACTTTC
TRBV3-1/TRBV3-2,-,TRBJ1-1,-,CASSHDRLGEAFF,TGTGCCAGCAGCCACGACCGCTTGGGTGAAGCTTTCTTT
TRBV2,-,TRBJ1-5,-,CASRDYNQPQHF,TGTGCCAGCAGAGACTACAATCAGCCCCAGCATTTT
TRBV2,-,TRBJ1-2,-,CASSDLGGLYGYTF,TGTGCCAGCAGTGATTTGGGTGGACTCTATGGCTACACCTTC
TRBV24-1,-,TRBJ2-7,-,CATSDHLRRSSYEQYF,TGTGCCACCAGTGATCACTTAAGGAGAAGCTCCTACGAGCAGTACTTC
TRBV13,-,TRBJ2-1,-,CASSSTLGYDNEQFF,-
TRBV15,-,TRBJ2-2,TRBD2,CATSRGASGSNTGELFF,TGTGCCACCAGCAGAGGGGCTAGCGGGAGTAACACCGGGGAGCTGTTTTTT
TRBV6-5,-,TRBJ2-3,-,CASMMSSYADTQYF,TGTGCCAGCATGATGAGTTCGTACGCAGATACGCAGTATTTT
TRBV9,-,TRBJ2-1,TRBD1,CASSVATGADPRGDEQFF,TGTGCCAGCAGCGTAGCAACAGGGGCTGACCCACGGGGCGATGAGCAGTTCTTC
TRBV5-5,-,TRBJ2-3,TRBD2,CASSLRGLAGGGTDTQYF,TGTGCCAGCAGCCTCCGGGGACTAGCGGGAGGGGGCACAGATACGCAGTATTTT
TRBV30,-,TRBJ2-6,TRBD2,CAWSVAGGLSGANVLTF,TGTGCCTGGAGTGTAGCGGGGGGTCTCTCTGGGGCCAACGTCCTGACTTTC
TRBV5-1,-,TRBJ2-3,TRBD2,CASSPGLAADTQYF,TGCGCCAGCAGCCCGGGACTAGCGGCAGATACGCAGTATTTT
TRBV5-5,-,TRBJ2-2,TRBD2,CASSPPPSGSGTGELFF,TGTGCCAGCAGCCCCCCTCCGAGCGGGAGCGGCACCGGGGAGCTGTTTTTT
TRBV27,-,TRBJ1-2,-,CASIRRGYTF,TGTGCCAGCATACGGCGTGGCTACACCTTC
TRBV3-1/TRBV3-2,few,TRBJ1-6,-,CASSQGWLGDSPLHF,TGTGCCAGCAGCCAAGGATGGCTGGGGGATTCACCCCTCCACTTT
TRBV7-7,-,TRBJ2-1,TRBD2,CASSRSGSRDNEQFF,TGTGCTAGCAGCCGAAGCGGGAGTCGTGACAATGAGCAGTTCTTC
TRBV5-1,-,TRBJ2-3,TRBD1,CASSLAVGQRQQYF,TGCGCCAGCAGCTTGGCCGTGGGACAGCGTCAGCAGTATTTT
TRBV23-1,-,TRBJ1-1,-,CASSQSKCVPEQGHVLGNTEAFF,TGCGCCAGCAGTCAATCTAAGTGTGTTCCGGAACAGGGCCACGTTTTGGGGAACACTGAAGCTTTCTTT
TRBV11-3,-,TRBJ2-1,-,CASSLRAGASSYNEQFF,TGTGCCAGCAGCTTGAGGGCGGGGGCAAGCTCCTACAATGAGCAGTTCTTC
TRBV27,-,TRBJ1-6,-,CASSSPTAYNSPLHF,TGTGCCAGCAGTTCCCCGACAGCATATAATTCACCCCTCCACTTT
TRBV3-1/TRBV3-2,-,TRBJ1-1,-,CASSHGGIGTEAFF,TGTGCCAGCAGCCATGGAGGGATTGGCACTGAAGCTTTCTTT
TRBV3-1/TRBV3-2,-,TRBJ2-7,-,CASSQELPGHAGEQYF,TGTGCCAGCAGCCAGGAATTACCGGGACACGCTGGGGAGCAGTACTTC
TRBV7-2,-,TRBJ2-5,-,CASSLALWKQETQYF,TGTGCCAGCAGCTTAGCGCTATGGAAACAAGAGACCCAGTACTTC
TRBV9,-,TRBJ2-7,TRBD1,CASSSGQGVYEQYF,TGTGCCAGCAGCTCGGGACAGGGTGTATACGAGCAGTACTTC
TRBV5-1,-,TRBJ2-2,-,CASSLGVLANTGELFF,TGCGCCAGCAGCTTGGGTGTACTCGCGAACACCGGGGAGCTGTTTTTT
TRBV5-5,-,TRBJ1-5,-,CASSLEVGDQPQHF,TGTGCCAGCAGCTTGGAAGTTGGCGATCAGCCCCAGCATTTT
TRBV24-1,-,TRBJ2-3,TRBD1,CATSDLGTDSTDTQYF,TGTGCCACCAGTGATTTGGGGACAGATAGCACAGATACGCAGTATTTT
TRBV6-6,few,TRBJ2-7,TRBD2,CASSPRGAYEQYF,TGTGCCAGCAGTCCTCGGGGGGCCTACGAGCAGTACTTC
TRBV19,medium-sized,TRBJ1-6,-,CASKLSRARNSPLHF,TGTGCCAGTAAACTCTCCAGGGCAAGGAATTCACCCCTCCACTTT
TRBV3-1/TRBV3-2,few,TRBJ2-1,-,CASSPELGREQFF,TGTGCCAGCAGCCCCGAGCTGGGCAGGGAGCAGTTCTTC
TRBV5-1,-,TRBJ2-6,TRBD1,CASSMTGSSSSGANVLTF,TGCGCCAGCAGCATGACAGGGTCCTCTAGCTCTGGGGCCAACGTCCTGACTTTC
TRBV27,-,TRBJ2-7,-,CASSRDTAFGQYF,TGTGCCAGCAGTCGGGACACGGCCTTTGGGCAGTACTTC